This T cell receptor beta chain comes out of a study of T cells in Graves' hyperthyroidism and ophthalmopathy. Findings and limits, study-wide: Blood also carried most thyroid clonotypes expanded above 0.001.

The definition of stable Graves' hyperthyroidism was no ophthalmopathy progression within 18 months. Thyroid ultrasound, orbital computed tomography, clinical symptoms, and serum thyroxine and TRAb underpinned diagnoses. The authors took PBMCs from roughly 10 ml fresh peripheral blood. Regions amplified from RNA transcripts were the TCR beta CDR3 regions. An initial round of RT-PCR targeting the TCR CDR3 relied on the HTBI primer set. TCRdb analysed the multiplex PCR reads with MiXCR anew, one entry per CDR3 protein. Of some 620,000 distinct CDR3 sequences listed, about 16% are singletons. Germline CDR1 is SGHTA and CDR2 is FQGTGA. The CDR3 extends over 15 amino acids. Trimming pared 1 base from V and 4 bases from J, leaving 8 bases between. This clonotype was counted many times. As yet, its antigen is unknown.

The V call is TRBV7-3, the J call TRBJ1-6; D perhaps matches TRBD1 (5 bases). This receptor was identified in a woman aged 25 to 39 with Graves' hyperthyroidism. Sequencing was performed on blood. Written as DNA, the CDR3 is TGTGCCAGCAGCTTAAGTGGGGGTTATAATTCACCCCTCCACTTT. It codes for CASSLSGGYNSPLHF.